This section outlines one T cell receptor (beta chain) sequence together with its context. Antigen: not known. The data belong to a study of T-cell memory formation after mild COVID-19. Study as a whole: There were largely donor-specific TCR clusters. General study results and limits: Contracting clones from day 15 to 85 had balanced CD4/CD8; later expanders favoured CD4+. A subset of responding clones appeared in pre-infection memory, suggesting cross-reactive memory joined.

Germline V gene lookup returns CDR1 MNHEY and CDR2 SVGAGI. Deletions cut 0 bases from V and 5 bases from J, with 10 bases between. The CDR3 extends over 14 amino acids. After 5'RACE with constant-segment primers, TCR alpha and TCR beta cDNA libraries carrying sample barcodes and UMIs were obtained. TCRdb reprocessed the 5' RACE reads via MiXCR and lists one record per CDR3 protein. The repertoire holds about 270,000 distinct CDR3 sequences, with 15% to 20% as singletons. The TCR originated in a man between 18 and 29 years old who had mild COVID-19 (a few samples of this study predate the infection). Cell type and time point are not known. The genes are TRBV6-5 and TRBJ2-5; D is unresolved. The sequenced sample consisted of PBMCs or a T cell subset sorted from them (not recorded which). CDR3 sequence: CASSYSLQSETQYF. CDR3 DNA: TGTGCCAGCAGTTACTCGCTGCAGTCGGAGACCCAGTACTTC.